The 28 T cell receptor beta chains listed next were all sequenced from one sample in a study of cytomegalovirus exposure and HLA in healthy donors. 13 Jbeta primers and 60 Vbeta primers were used for the PCR. Some clones are missing from TCRdb's copy, which holds only in-frame ones; the method was immunoSEQ multiplex PCR. The profile shows 160,000 or so clones, approximately 82% of them singletons. Specimen: PBMCs. These receptors came from a male donor in good health and CMV-seronegative.

This clone was counted only a few times. This rearrangement joins TRBV25-1 to TRBJ2-2, with no clear D. The CDR3 is 13 residues long. The V and J ends lost 6 bases and 5 bases respectively, with 10 bases between them. CDR1 is MGHDK, CDR2 SYGVNS, per germline. CDR3 sequence: CASRPEVTGELFF. The DNA of the CDR3 is TGTGCCAGCAGACCCGAGGTTACCGGGGAGCTGTTTTTT. Filled out from reference TRBV25-1 and TRBJ2-2, the complete variable domain reads EADIYQTPRYLVIGTGKKITLECSQTMGHDKMYWYQQDPGMELHLIHYSYGVNSTEKGDLSSESTVSRIRTEHFPLTLESARPSHTSQYLCASRPEVTGELFFGEGSRLTVL.

This clone was counted a few times. The rearrangement links TRBV19 to TRBJ2-7, with D tentatively TRBD2 (5 bases). From germline, CDR1 is LNHDA and CDR2 SQIVND (reference sequence). This CDR3 has 15 residues. V was cut by 5 bases and J by 2 bases, with 16 bases left in between. The CDR3 DNA follows: TGTGCCAGTAGTGTAGGATCCAGCGGAACCTACGAGCAGTACTTC. Translating it yields CASSVGSSGTYEQYF.

This chain connects TRBV18 to TRBJ1-2; 7 bases are a match to TRBD1. The CDR3 length is 17 residues. J gave up 6 bases and V 3 bases, and 16 bases lay outside the gene matches. CDR1 KGHSH and CDR2 LQKENI come from the germline V gene. The DNA for the CDR3 is TGTGCCAGCTCACCTATACCTCGACAGGGAGAAGCGGATGGCTACACCTTC. It codes for CASSPIPRQGEADGYTF.

The chain joins TRBV7-9 to TRBJ1-2; a possible D gene is TRBD1 (6 bases). The CDR3 totals 15 residues. The germline V gene has CDR1 SEHNR and CDR2 FQNEAQ (reference sequence). With 0 bases removed from V and 8 bases from J, the gap between germline ends came to 16 bases. The CDR3 nucleotides read TGTGCCAGCAGCTTAGCCAACGACGCCCAGGGGGGCTACACCTTC. Its protein product is CASSLANDAQGGYTF.

This chain uses TRBV5-1 with TRBJ2-5, with a weak D call TRBD1 (5 bases). This CDR3 is built from 14 residues. Germline V gene sequence: CDR1 SGHRS, CDR2 YFSETQ. Trimming removed 4 bases from V and 2 bases from J, with 12 bases in between. The CDR3 region is CASSGTGFQETQYF. The CDR3 nucleotides read TGCGCCAGCAGCGGCACAGGATTTCAAGAGACCCAGTACTTC.

This clone was found once. The chain has TRBV4-2 and TRBJ1-3, with 7 bases identical to TRBD1. CDR3 length: 15 residues. Losses at the gene ends were 2 bases for V and 0 bases for J; bases not matched to a gene: 1. Germline V CDR1 and CDR2: LGHNA, YNFKEQ. The CDR3 bases are TGTGCCAGCAGCCAAAGGACAGGCTCTGGAAACACCATATATTTT. Translation: CASSQRTGSGNTIYF.

V gene TRBV5-1 combines with J gene TRBJ2-3; 9 bases are shared with TRBD1. The CDR3 covers 15 residues. V gave up 3 bases and J gave up 3 bases; unmatched junction bases: 5. Germline V CDR1 and CDR2: SGHRS, YFSETQ. In nucleotides, the CDR3 is TGCGCCAGCAGCTGGACAGGGGTCGGAACAGATACGCAGTATTTT. Its translation: CASSWTGVGTDTQYF.

This rearrangement joins TRBV19 to TRBJ1-5, with a possible D match to TRBD1 (6 bases). Germline lookup yields CDR1 LNHDA and CDR2 SQIVND (reference sequence). There are 16 residues in the CDR3. V lost 1 base, J lost 3 bases, and 13 bases lay in between. The CDR3 here is CASSIVGRTDNQPQHF. CDR3 bases: TGTGCCAGTAGTATAGTTGGTCGGACAGACAATCAGCCCCAGCATTTT.

This rearrangement joins TRBV19 to TRBJ2-1; D remains ambiguous. The V end was cut by 7 bases, the J end by 2 bases, with 12 bases between. The CDR3 length is 14 residues. Per the germline V gene, CDR1 is LNHDA and CDR2 is SQIVND (reference sequence). The CDR3 protein is CASTDTYPYNEQFF. For the CDR3, the DNA is TGTGCCAGTACCGACACTTACCCCTACAATGAGCAGTTCTTC.

This chain uses TRBV9 with TRBJ1-6; D might be TRBD1 (6 bases). The V end lost 1 base, the J end lost 7 bases, and 9 bases lay between the germline ends. Germline V gene sequence: CDR1 SGDLS, CDR2 YYNGEE. This CDR3 contains 14 residues. The DNA for the CDR3 is TGTGCCAGCAGCGTAATGGGGGCAAATTCACCCCTCCACTTT. Protein product: CASSVMGANSPLHF.

V gene TRBV27 combines with J gene TRBJ2-1; TRBD2 matches at 12 bases. The CDR3 loop spans 14 amino acids. J lost 12 bases, V lost 0 bases, and 3 bases had no gene match. Germline CDR1 MNHEY, CDR2 SMNVEV (reference sequence). The CDR3 DNA sequence: TGTGCCAGCAGTTTATCGATGACTAGCGGGAGGCAGTTCTTC. Its protein is CASSLSMTSGRQFF.

This clone was counted between two and nine times. This sequence joins TRBV27 and TRBJ2-6, with a tentative D call TRBD1 (5 bases). The CDR3 has 16 residues. The V end lost 7 bases, the J end lost 3 bases, and 16 bases lay between the germline ends. CDR1 is MNHEY and CDR2 is SMNVEV in the germline V gene (reference sequence). In nucleotides, the CDR3 is TGTGCCAGCACCGCAGGTCTGGGGCTTGGGGCCAACGTCCTGACTTTC. Translating it yields CASTAGLGLGANVLTF.

The genes are TRBV18 and TRBJ2-7, with TRBD2 matching 14 bases. The CDR3 length is 16 residues. The V and J ends lost 3 bases and 5 bases, in that order; junction bases with no gene match: 6. Germline values: CDR1 KGHSH, CDR2 LQKENI. The CDR3 spells CASSPGLAGAGNEQYF. CDR3 DNA: TGTGCCAGCTCACCGGGACTAGCGGGGGCAGGGAACGAGCAGTACTTC.

The chain links TRBV19 to TRBJ2-7; 9 nucleotides match TRBD1. The junction had 14 bases not matched to a gene; V was cut back by 5 bases and J by 6 bases. CDR1 is LNHDA and CDR2 is SQIVND in the germline V gene (reference sequence). CDR3 length: 16 residues. CDR3 loop: CASSRTTGGDRPEQYF. The CDR3 DNA follows: TGTGCCAGTAGTCGAACCACAGGGGGCGACCGACCCGAGCAGTACTTC. The full variable domain, with the rest looked up from reference TRBV19 and TRBJ2-7, is DGGITQSPKYLFRKEGQNVTLSCEQNLNHDAMYWYRQDPGQGLRLIYYSQIVNDFQKGDIAEGYSVSREKKESFPLTVTSAQKNPTAFYLCASSRTTGGDRPEQYFGPGTRLTVT.

The chain joins TRBV5-1 to TRBJ2-5; 7 nucleotides line up with TRBD2. This CDR3 has 15 residues. V shed 0 bases and J 2 bases; nucleotides not matched to a gene: 4. Germline CDR1 is SGHRS and CDR2 is YFSETQ. In DNA, the CDR3 is TGCGCCAGCAGCTTGGCAGCGGGGAGACAAGAGACCCAGTACTTC. Amino acid sequence: CASSLAAGRQETQYF. Looking up the rest from reference TRBV5-1 and TRBJ2-5 gives the full variable domain: KAGVTQTPRYLIKTRGQQVTLSCSPISGHRSVSWYQQTPGQGLQFLFEYFSETQRNKGNFPGRFSGRQFSNSRSEMNVSTLELGDSALYLCASSLAAGRQETQYFGPGTRLLVL.

This rearrangement joins TRBV6-6 to TRBJ1-5, with D maybe TRBD1 (6 bases). V dropped 0 bases and J dropped 2 bases, with 11 bases sitting between them. There are 16 residues in the CDR3. Germline CDR1 is MNHNY and CDR2 is SVGAGI (reference sequence). CDR3: CASSYSPGGGNQPQHF. The CDR3 DNA is TGTGCCAGCAGTTACTCACCGGGGGGCGGCAATCAGCCCCAGCATTTT.

This clone has only a few counts. DNA for the CDR3: TGCGCCAGCAGCCAAGATCGGGGTTCATGGGGTACGCAGTATTTT. Translation gives CASSQDRGSWGTQYF. The V and J genes are TRBV4-1 and TRBJ2-3; D perhaps matches TRBD2 (5 bases). The CDR3 has 15 amino acids. The germline V gene has CDR1 MGHRA and CDR2 YSYEKL. Trimming cost V 0 bases and J 8 bases, with 15 bases left between them.

The chain carries TRBV30 and TRBJ1-5, with TRBD1 as a possible D gene (6 bases). The V and J ends lost 3 bases and 3 bases respectively, with 12 bases between them. This CDR3 has 14 residues. The germline V gene encodes CDR1 GTSNPN and CDR2 SVGIG (reference sequence). This chain's CDR3 is CAWSLGQSNQPQHF. The CDR3 DNA sequence: TGTGCCTGGAGCCTTGGACAGTCCAATCAGCCCCAGCATTTT.

The gene calls are TRBV6-1 and TRBJ2-4, with TRBD1 identical over 8 bases. Germline V gene data show CDR1 as MNHNS and CDR2 as SASEGT. The CDR3 extends over 15 amino acids. The V gene end was trimmed by 2 bases and the J gene end by 1 base; junction bases not matched to a gene: 1. Here the CDR3 reads CASSEQGAAKNIQYF. The CDR3, as DNA: TGTGCCAGCAGTGAACAGGGGGCGGCCAAAAACATTCAGTACTTC.

In its sample, this clone was seen a few times. The chain joins TRBV30 to TRBJ2-3; D gene unclear. CDR1 GTSNPN and CDR2 SVGIG come from the germline V gene (reference sequence). This CDR3 spans 11 amino acids. Trimming took off 5 bases at V and 4 bases at J, with 7 bases between the two ends. Written as DNA, the CDR3 is TGTGCCTGGGCCAGTGCAGATACGCAGTATTTT. As protein: CAWASADTQYF.

This clone has more than one count but fewer than ten. This chain uses TRBV7-9 with TRBJ2-5; 8 bases align to TRBD2. Germline loops: CDR1 SEHNR, CDR2 FQNEAQ (reference sequence). V lost 6 bases, J lost 1 base, and 13 bases stayed unmatched. The CDR3 length is 17 residues. The CDR3 loop is CASRIGSFRGGQETQYF. In nucleotides, the CDR3 is TGTGCCAGCAGAATAGGATCATTCCGGGGGGGCCAAGAGACCCAGTACTTC.

The genes are TRBV4-1 and TRBJ2-3; 12 bases fit TRBD1. Germline V lookup: CDR1 MGHRA, CDR2 YSYEKL. The CDR3 has 16 residues. The V gene end was trimmed by 3 bases and the J gene end by 9 bases; junction bases not matched to a gene: 10. DNA of the CDR3: TGCGCCAGCAGCCATGAAGGGACAGGGGGCGCGAAAACGCAGTATTTT. Its translation: CASSHEGTGGAKTQYF.

This chain links TRBV27 with TRBJ2-2, with 11 bases identical to TRBD2. The germline V gene has CDR1 MNHEY and CDR2 SMNVEV (reference sequence). This CDR3 is built from 19 residues. V trimming: 3 bases; J trimming: 4 bases; junction bases outside the gene matches: 13. CDR3 residues: CASSLWSSGRARGTGELFF. CDR3 nucleotide sequence: TGTGCCAGCAGTTTGTGGAGTAGCGGGAGGGCTCGGGGCACCGGGGAGCTGTTTTTT.

The V gene is TRBV6-4, the J gene TRBJ2-2, with D possibly TRBD2 on 6 matching bases. In germline, CDR1 is MRHNA, CDR2 SNTAGT. Trimming took off 0 bases at V and 4 bases at J, with 6 bases between the two ends. The CDR3 contains 14 residues. Here the CDR3 reads CASSDSGGTGELFF. The CDR3 DNA reads as TGTGCCAGCAGTGACTCGGGGGGCACCGGGGAGCTGTTTTTT.

V is TRBV6-6 and J is TRBJ2-1, with D uncertain. Germline V gene sequence: CDR1 MNHNY, CDR2 SVGAGI (reference sequence). V was clipped by 2 bases and J by 0 bases, with 5 bases between them. The length of the CDR3 is 14 residues. The CDR3 DNA follows: TGTGCCAGCAGTTACGGTAGCTCCTACAATGAGCAGTTCTTC. Translated: CASSYGSSYNEQFF.

V is TRBV14 and J is TRBJ1-2; 8 bases map to TRBD1. Germline V gives CDR1 SGHDN, CDR2 FVKESK. The V and J ends lost 1 base and 5 bases, in that order; junction bases with no gene match: 6. The CDR3 has 15 amino acids. Here the CDR3 DNA reads TGTGCCAGCAGCCAAGGGACAGGGTTTGGTTATGGCTACACCTTC. Amino acid sequence: CASSQGTGFGYGYTF.

The chain is built from TRBV5-4 and TRBJ2-6; 8 bases map to TRBD1. There are 17 residues in the CDR3. Germline V gene lookup returns CDR1 SGHNT and CDR2 YYREEE (reference sequence). Losses at the gene ends were 4 bases for V and 1 base for J; bases not matched to a gene: 7. The CDR3 reads CASSTGTGGSGANVLTF. The CDR3 nucleotides read TGTGCCAGCAGCACTGGGACAGGAGGGTCTGGGGCCAACGTCCTGACTTTC.

This rearrangement joins TRBV11-2 to TRBJ2-7, with 9 positions matching TRBD1. There are 13 residues in the CDR3. The trim removed 5 bases at V and 8 bases at J, leaving 7 bases unmatched. Germline V gene sequence: CDR1 SGHAT, CDR2 FQNNGV. CDR3 protein: CASSIIGQGQQYF. The DNA for the CDR3 is TGTGCCAGCAGCATAATCGGACAGGGGCAGCAGTACTTC.